The 18 T cell receptor beta chains in this list originate from one sample, sequenced in a study of T cell changes during pregnancy in multiple sclerosis. Profiled with immunoSEQ multiplex PCR; TCRdb holds only in-frame clones, not every one. The sample carries 25,000 to 35,000 clones, over 85% recorded once. Source: CD4+ T cells from peripheral blood mononuclear cells, taken in the second trimester of pregnancy. Every receptor here comes from a female donor in good health, enrolled as a control in a pregnancy study.

The V gene is TRBV30, the J gene TRBJ1-1; D gene unclear. The CDR3 consists of 14 residues. CDR1 GTSNPN and CDR2 SVGIG come from the germline V gene (reference sequence). With 4 bases removed from V and 1 base from J, the gap between germline ends came to 13 bases. In DNA, the CDR3 is TGTGCCTGGACTACTTTTCTTCCGAACACTGAAGCTTTCTTT. Translated: CAWTTFLPNTEAFF.

The chain joins TRBV10-2 to TRBJ1-1; no clear D. Deletions cut 8 bases from V and 0 bases from J, with 10 bases between. This CDR3 region has 13 residues. CDR1 and CDR2 from the germline V gene are WSHSY and SAAADI. The CDR3 here is CASFLGLNTEAFF. The CDR3 region has the DNA TGCGCCAGCTTTCTTGGCCTGAACACTGAAGCTTTCTTT.

The CDR3 DNA reads as TGTGCCAGCTCACCCCAGGGGAACACTGAAGCTTTCTTT. This translates into CASSPQGNTEAFF. The chain joins TRBV18 to TRBJ1-1, with D possibly TRBD1 on 5 matching bases. Trimming pared 3 bases from V and 1 base from J, leaving 6 bases between. Germline CDR1 is KGHSH and CDR2 is LQKENI. The CDR3 has 13 amino acids.

The chain uses TRBV5-1 and TRBJ1-2, with TRBD1 identical over 10 bases. Germline CDR1 reads SGHRS; CDR2 reads YFSETQ. The CDR3 runs 16 residues. The V segment lost 1 base and the J segment 7 bases; nucleotides outside the gene matches: 10. The CDR3: CASSLSVGTGEFGYTF. CDR3 nucleotide sequence: TGCGCCAGCAGCTTGTCCGTTGGGACAGGGGAATTTGGCTACACCTTC.

This rearrangement joins TRBV7-8 to TRBJ2-5; TRBD1 agrees at 8 bases. Germline assignment: CDR1 SGHVS and CDR2 FQNEAQ. This CDR3 has 15 amino acids. The ends lost 6 bases at V and 4 bases at J; junction bases unmatched: 10. The CDR3, as DNA: TGTGCCAGCAGTAGGGGAAGGACAGGGTTAGAGACCCAGTACTTC. Its protein product is CASSRGRTGLETQYF.

The chain has TRBV6-1 and TRBJ1-4; D gene ambiguous. The V gene lost 1 base and the J gene lost 2 bases, with 5 bases spanning the gap. The germline gives CDR1 MNHNS, CDR2 SASEGT. The CDR3 length is 14 residues. The CDR3 loop is CASSEGQTNEKLFF. The DNA of the CDR3 is TGTGCCAGCAGTGAAGGTCAGACTAATGAAAAACTGTTTTTT.

J is TRBJ1-3 and V is TRBV4-2, with D maybe TRBD1 (6 bases). The CDR3 is made up of 17 amino acids. From germline, CDR1 is LGHNA and CDR2 YNFKEQ. Trimming left V 1 base short and J 2 bases short, with 15 bases between. CDR3 in amino acids: CASSQARAGAPGNTIYF. Written as DNA, the CDR3 is TGTGCCAGCAGCCAAGCTCGGGCGGGGGCCCCTGGAAACACCATATATTTT.

The V gene is TRBV5-1, the J gene TRBJ2-1; 11 nucleotides match TRBD2. Germline CDR1 and CDR2: SGHRS and YFSETQ. The V segment lost 6 bases and the J segment 8 bases; nucleotides outside the gene matches: 13. The CDR3 covers 16 residues. This chain's CDR3 is CASTRTKLAGVDEQFF. The CDR3 nucleotides read TGCGCCAGCACCCGGACCAAACTAGCGGGAGTGGATGAGCAGTTCTTC.

The chain uses TRBV6-5 and TRBJ2-7, with 8 positions matching TRBD2. The CDR3 has 15 amino acids. Germline lookup yields CDR1 MNHEY and CDR2 SVGAGI. Trimming at V came to 6 bases and at J to 5 bases, leaving 12 bases not matched to a gene. CDR3 DNA: TGTGCCAGCAGCCAACCGGGGGGGGCTCCTCACGAGCAGTACTTC. This translates into CASSQPGGAPHEQYF.

The gene calls are TRBV5-1 and TRBJ2-7; 7 bases map to TRBD2. V shed 4 bases and J 2 bases; nucleotides not matched to a gene: 12. Germline V CDR1 and CDR2: SGHRS, YFSETQ. The CDR3 sequence is 16 residues long. The chain's CDR3 is CASSPLEGGSPYEQYF. The DNA of the CDR3 is TGCGCCAGCAGCCCCTTGGAGGGAGGGAGCCCCTACGAGCAGTACTTC.

The V call is TRBV7-8, the J call TRBJ1-2; D unresolved. V lost 1 base and J lost 5, with 11 bases in between. Germline CDR1 is SGHVS and CDR2 is FQNEAQ. This CDR3 region has 14 residues. CDR3 nucleotides: TGTGCCAGCAGCTTAGACGACGGAGAGTATGGCTACACCTTC. It is translated as CASSLDDGEYGYTF. The full variable domain, completed using reference TRBV7-8 and TRBJ1-2, is GAGVSQSPRYKVAKRGQDVALRCDPISGHVSLFWYQQALGQGPEFLTYFQNEAQLDKSGLPSDRFFAERPEGSVSTLKIQRTQQEDSAVYLCASSLDDGEYGYTFGSGTRLTVV.

The chain carries TRBV10-3 and TRBJ2-3; D remains ambiguous. Trimming removed 4 bases from V and 0 bases from J, with 11 bases in between. There are 15 residues in the CDR3. Germline CDR1 ENHRY, CDR2 SYGVKD. Written as DNA, the CDR3 is TGTGCCATCAGTGGGTTGGCGGCGAGCACAGATACGCAGTATTTT. Translation: CAISGLAASTDTQYF.

The chain joins TRBV19 to TRBJ2-3, with TRBD2 matching over 8 bases. The CDR3 contains 15 residues. CDR1 is LNHDA and CDR2 is SQIVND in the germline V gene (reference sequence). With 5 bases clipped from V and 10 bases from J, the junction kept 14 bases outside the gene matches. The CDR3 reads CASSVGLAETVPQYF. The CDR3 DNA follows: TGTGCCAGTAGTGTCGGACTAGCTGAGACGGTCCCGCAGTATTTT.

The DNA for the CDR3 is TGCGCCAGCAGCCCCGGGGGTACGTGGTCTGGAACTAATGAAAAACTGTTTTTT. As protein: CASSPGGTWSGTNEKLFF. The J gene is TRBJ1-4, the V gene TRBV5-1; the D gene is possibly TRBD1 (5 bases). V dropped 4 bases and J dropped 1 base, with 20 bases sitting between them. Looked up from germline, CDR1 is SGHRS and CDR2 is YFSETQ. The CDR3 spans 18 residues.

V is TRBV6-5 and J is TRBJ1-5, with D possibly matching TRBD1 (6 bases). The germline V gene encodes CDR1 MNHEY and CDR2 SVGAGI. The length of the CDR3 is 15 residues. V shed 6 bases and J shed 0 bases, with 12 bases lying between them. CDR3 sequence: CASRRDKSSNQPQHF. The CDR3 nucleotides read TGTGCCAGCAGACGGGACAAAAGTAGCAATCAGCCCCAGCATTTT.

The CDR3 DNA reads TGTGCCAGCAGGGATAACAGGGTGACTAATGAAAAACTGTTTTTT. Its protein product is CASRDNRVTNEKLFF. The chain is built from TRBV6-6 and TRBJ1-4; tentative D call: TRBD1 (6 bases). Trimming removed 6 bases from V and 2 bases from J, with 13 bases in between. Looked up from germline, CDR1 is MNHNY and CDR2 is SVGAGI (reference sequence). CDR3 length: 15 amino acids.

This clone has more than one count but fewer than ten. The chain is built from TRBV5-1 and TRBJ2-1, with 7 bases fitting TRBD1. After removal of 3 bases from V and 8 bases from J, the junction contained 5 bases not matched to a gene. From germline, CDR1 is SGHRS and CDR2 YFSETQ. The CDR3 has 13 residues. This chain's CDR3 is CASSSHRGHEQFF. CDR3 bases: TGCGCCAGCAGCTCCCACAGGGGCCATGAGCAGTTCTTC.

The chain uses TRBV29-1 and TRBJ1-2; D is possibly TRBD1 (5 bases). There are 11 residues in the CDR3. Trimming left V 7 bases short and J 5 bases short, with 11 bases between. CDR1 is SQVTM and CDR2 is ANQGSEA in the germline V gene. The CDR3 DNA reads as TGCAGCGCCGCGACAGATTATGGCTACACCTTC. As protein: CSAATDYGYTF. Supplemented by reference TRBV29-1 and TRBJ1-2, the full variable domain reads SAVISQKPSRDICQRGTSLTIQCQVDSQVTMMFWYRQQPGQSLTLIATANQGSEATYESGFVIDKFPISRPNLTFSTLTVSNMSPEDSSIYLCSAATDYGYTFGSGTRLTVV.